This section outlines one TCR beta chain sequence together with its context. Its antigen has not been determined. Base qualities are missing; no much larger clone stands one base away. The data derive from a study of OX40 agonist ivuxolimab in advanced cancers. About the study as a whole: The costimulatory receptor OX40 (CD134) was targeted by ivuxolimab, a fully human IgG2 agonistic monoclonal antibody. Intravenous ivuxolimab was administered to patients every 2 weeks at six dose levels: 0.01, 0.1, 0.3, 1.5, 3 and 10 mg/kg. Among the approximately 50 dose-escalation patients, about 19 had hepatocellular carcinoma, 15 melanoma, 9 renal cell carcinoma and 9 head and neck cancer. In the dose-escalation cohort, 70% to 90% of patients were male, and the mean age was approximately 60 years with a range of roughly 23 to 79. Prior anti-PD-1, anti-PD-L1 or anti-CTLA-4 therapy was permitted, and checkpoint inhibitors had been received by around 40% of dose-escalation patients. Three dose-escalation patients achieved partial responses, one with hepatocellular carcinoma and two with cutaneous melanoma. The point of sequencing TCRbeta in the periphery was to test whether ivuxolimab changed TCR sequence diversity and drove clonal T-cell expansion. The paper describes the monotherapy dose-escalation part (N ≈ 52 patients) of the phase I trial of ivuxolimab.

Between the V and J ends, shortened by 2 bases and 4 bases respectively, the junction contains 9 bases. The CDR3, from cysteine to phenylalanine, totals 15 residues. Kept here is only the CDR3 DNA, which spans 45 bases and is read in frame from base 1. As encoded in the germline V gene, CDR1 is MDHEN while CDR2 is SYDVKM. Patients with autoimmune disease history or receiving systemic immunosuppression were excluded from the trial. Peripheral blood for TCR sequencing was collected from all dose cohorts at baseline, on cycle 4 day 1, and on cycle 7 day 1. Samples came from an open-label, multicenter, first-in-human phase I dose-escalation trial of ivuxolimab. Adults with locally advanced or metastatic melanoma, renal cell, hepatocellular, or head and neck squamous cell carcinoma were enrolled in the trial. Before TCR sequencing, CD4+ T cells and CD8+ T cells from peripheral blood were sorted into separate populations.

Study-wide findings and limitations: Low levels of normalized T-cell clonal expansion were also seen in some patients who did not respond. On average, CD8+ T cells showed more expanded clones than CD4+ T cells after ivuxolimab. Partial responders in the 0.1-3.0 mg/kg groups had among the lowest normalized peripheral clonal expansion, especially among CD8+ T cells. The antigen specificity of the clonally expanded peripheral T cells was not determined. At doses of 0.1 to 3.0 mg/kg, clonal expansion of both CD4+ and CD8+ T cells in blood was seen between baseline and week 6.

Genomic DNA was isolated from the sorted cells so that the TCRbeta CDR3 region could be sequenced. The immunoSEQ Assay was used to sequence the TCRbeta CDR3 regions. In TCRdb, the immuneACCESS table is reduced to in-frame sequences with V and J assigned. These tables do not hold every clone; where another copy was compared, an unresolved V gene accounts for under half, and the others remain unexplained. The sample yields 40,000 or so clones; approximately 86% were counted once. The top ten clonotypes cover about 13% of the sample. This chain is built from TRBV28 and TRBJ1-6; the D gene identity is not certain. This TCR came from an adult with an advanced solid tumor such as melanoma, head and neck, liver or kidney cancer. The sequenced sample was CD4+ or CD8+ T cells sorted from blood, obtained in a trial of the OX40 agonist ivuxolimab. The CDR3 reads CASSLRAPYNSPLHF. In nucleotide form, the sequence is TGTGCCAGCAGTTTAAGGGCGCCTTATAATTCACCCCTCCACTTT.